The 21 T cell receptor beta chains below all came from one sample that was sequenced in a study of radiotherapy plus CTLA-4 blockade in lung cancer. The protocol was immunoSEQ multiplex PCR, while the TCRdb copy is restricted to in-frame clones and leaves out a portion. The sample shows tens of thousands of clones, around 87% of them seen only once. The sample in question was peripheral blood, obtained from a patient treated with radiotherapy plus ipilimumab. Every receptor here comes from a human donor with non-small cell lung cancer who had stable disease on radiotherapy plus ipilimumab.

This sequence joins TRBV5-1 and TRBJ2-7, with no clear D. Germline V lookup: CDR1 SGHRS, CDR2 YFSETQ. The CDR3 has 11 amino acids. The V gene lost 5 bases and the J gene lost 3 bases, with 6 bases spanning the gap. This chain's CDR3 is CASRVGYEQYF. As DNA, the CDR3 is TGCGCCAGCAGAGTCGGCTACGAGCAGTACTTC. Supplemented by reference TRBV5-1 and TRBJ2-7, the full variable domain reads KAGVTQTPRYLIKTRGQQVTLSCSPISGHRSVSWYQQTPGQGLQFLFEYFSETQRNKGNFPGRFSGRQFSNSRSEMNVSTLELGDSALYLCASRVGYEQYFGPGTRLTVT.

J is TRBJ2-2 and V is TRBV5-1; D unclear. CDR1 and CDR2 from the germline V gene are SGHRS and YFSETQ. Deletions cut 0 bases from V and 7 bases from J, with 13 bases between. This CDR3 is built from 15 residues. The CDR3: CASSLGPPVGGELFF. DNA for the CDR3: TGCGCCAGCAGCTTGGGCCCCCCGGTGGGCGGGGAGCTGTTTTTT.

The V call is TRBV4-2, the J call TRBJ2-7, with D perhaps matching TRBD1 (6 bases). The CDR3 sequence is 15 residues long. V gave up 5 bases and J gave up 2 bases, with 16 bases separating them. The germline CDR1 and CDR2 sequences are LGHNA and YNFKEQ. CDR3 DNA sequence: TGTGCCAGCAGCTATAGTTCAGGGGCCCCCTACGAGCAGTACTTC. Translation: CASSYSSGAPYEQYF.

The chain couples TRBV19 to TRBJ2-5; 7 bases line up with TRBD2. CDR1 and CDR2 (germline): LNHDA, SQIVND (reference sequence). This CDR3 is built from 13 residues. Trimming took 5 bases from V and 5 from J; bases not matched to a gene: 5. CDR3: CASSARREETQYF. In DNA, the CDR3 is TGTGCCAGTAGTGCGAGGCGGGAGGAGACCCAGTACTTC.

The chain is built from TRBV12-2 and TRBJ2-6; the table's D call, TRBD1, was not checked against the DNA. TRBV12-2 is assigned pseudogene status. The CDR3 covers 18 residues. Here the CDR3 reads CASRVERTGMSGANVLTF. The CDR3 bases are TGTGCAAGTCGGGTGGAGAGGACAGGGATGTCTGGGGCCAACGTCCTGACTTTC.

The V call is TRBV28, the J call TRBJ1-6, with D uncertain. This CDR3 has 15 amino acids. Deletions cut 3 bases from V and 0 bases from J, with 6 bases between. Germline values: CDR1 MDHEN, CDR2 SYDVKM. The DNA for the CDR3 is TGTGCCAGCAGTTTGCAAGGCTCCTATAATTCACCCCTCCACTTT. This gives the protein CASSLQGSYNSPLHF.

The chain combines TRBV29-1 with TRBJ1-1; tentatively, D is TRBD1 (6 bases). The V gene's germline CDR1 is SQVTM and CDR2 ANQGSEA. Trimming shortened V by 3 bases and J by 0 bases, and 8 bases separated the two germline ends. This CDR3 has 13 residues. CDR3 nucleotides: TGCAGCGTTGATAACAGGGTGAACACTGAAGCTTTCTTT. This sequence encodes CSVDNRVNTEAFF.

The gene calls are TRBV29-1 and TRBJ1-2; 10 bases are shared with TRBD1. Trimming removed 7 bases from V and 4 bases from J; junction bases left unmatched: 6. Germline lookup yields CDR1 SQVTM and CDR2 ANQGSEA. This CDR3 has 13 residues. Here the CDR3 DNA reads TGCAGCGCAGGACAGGGGGGACCCTATGGCTACACCTTC. This encodes CSAGQGGPYGYTF. Full variable domain (outside the CDR3, taken from reference TRBV29-1 and TRBJ1-2): SAVISQKPSRDICQRGTSLTIQCQVDSQVTMMFWYRQQPGQSLTLIATANQGSEATYESGFVIDKFPISRPNLTFSTLTVSNMSPEDSSIYLCSAGQGGPYGYTFGSGTRLTVV.

The rearrangement links TRBV9 to TRBJ2-7; either TRBD1 or TRBD2 may supply D (6 bases each). Germline V gene sequence: CDR1 SGDLS, CDR2 YYNGEE. The CDR3 spans 14 residues. Trimming removed 0 bases from V and 5 bases from J, with 12 bases in between. The CDR3, as DNA: TGTGCCAGCAGCGTAGCGGGGGCTAATCACGAGCAGTACTTC. As protein: CASSVAGANHEQYF.

Only a few counts were recorded for this clone. V usage is TRBV10-2 and J usage is TRBJ2-1, with D maybe TRBD1 (5 bases). CDR3 length equals 13 residues. V shed 8 bases and J shed 8 bases, with 16 bases lying between them. Per the germline V gene, CDR1 is WSHSY and CDR2 is SAAADI. CDR3 bases: TGCGCCAGCGCTCCACCAGGGCGCGATGAGCAGTTCTTC. Its protein is CASAPPGRDEQFF.

This clone showed up just once. The J gene is TRBJ2-3, the V gene TRBV2; D gene ambiguous. The length of the CDR3 is 14 residues. Germline assignment: CDR1 SNHLY and CDR2 FYNNEI. V shed 1 base and J shed 1 base, with 6 bases lying between them. The DNA of the CDR3 is TGTGCCAGCAGTGAAGGACTGGGCACAGATACGCAGTATTTT. Residues: CASSEGLGTDTQYF.

The rearrangement uses TRBV11-2 and TRBJ1-1, with TRBD1 matching 7 bases. The CDR3 consists of 15 residues. Germline V gene sequence: CDR1 SGHAT, CDR2 FQNNGV. The V segment lost 3 bases and the J segment 1 base; nucleotides outside the gene matches: 5. The CDR3 DNA is TGTGCCAGCAGCTTGACGACAGGGAGGAACACTGAAGCTTTCTTT. It is translated as CASSLTTGRNTEAFF.

This chain uses TRBV10-2 with TRBJ1-2; D is unclear. This CDR3 region has 14 residues. Germline-derived CDR1 and CDR2 are WSHSY and SAAADI. Trimming took off 3 bases at V and 2 bases at J, with 10 bases between the two ends. The CDR3 is CASSDPSGNYGYTF. The CDR3 DNA follows: TGCGCCAGCAGTGATCCGAGCGGGAACTATGGCTACACCTTC.

CDR3 nucleotide sequence: TGTGCCAGCAGTGAATTTGGAGGACCCACAGATACGCAGTATTTT. Translating gives CASSEFGGPTDTQYF. The chain combines TRBV25-1 with TRBJ2-3, with D maybe TRBD2 (5 bases). The V gene's germline CDR1 is MGHDK and CDR2 SYGVNS. Trimming took off 1 base at V and 2 bases at J, with 10 bases between the two ends. The CDR3 has 15 residues.

The rearrangement joins TRBV4-1 to TRBJ1-2; a possible D gene is TRBD1 (6 bases). V lost 4 bases, J lost 2 bases, and 17 bases lay in between. Germline CDR1 and CDR2: MGHRA and YSYEKL. This CDR3 region has 16 residues. This CDR3 reads CASSPSTGSNNYGYTF. The CDR3 DNA follows: TGCGCCAGCAGCCCGTCGACAGGCTCTAACAACTATGGCTACACCTTC.

The V call is TRBV18, the J call TRBJ2-3, with 8 positions matching TRBD2. Germline trimming cut 4 bases from V and 4 bases from J; bases unmatched to any gene: 19. The V gene's germline CDR1 is KGHSH and CDR2 LQKENI. The CDR3 consists of 19 residues. This CDR3 reads CASSRWAGGLQTRADTQYF. The CDR3 DNA reads TGTGCCAGCTCACGCTGGGCGGGGGGACTACAAACCAGGGCAGATACGCAGTATTTT.

The chain recombines TRBV9 with TRBJ2-1; D not resolved. The germline CDR1 and CDR2 sequences are SGDLS and YYNGEE. The V end lost 0 bases, the J end lost 4 bases, and 11 bases lay between the germline ends. The CDR3 consists of 15 residues. The CDR3 nucleotides read TGTGCCAGCAGCGTAGCGGTGTGGGATTACAATGAGCAGTTCTTC. Encoded protein: CASSVAVWDYNEQFF.

This sequence joins TRBV7-9 and TRBJ2-1; 8 bases are shared with TRBD1. The CDR3 spans 12 residues. CDR1 is SEHNR, CDR2 FQNEAQ, per germline (reference sequence). The ends lost 5 bases at V and 8 bases at J; junction bases unmatched: 2. CDR3 nucleotide sequence: TGTGCCAGCAGCGACAGGGGCGATGAGCAGTTCTTC. It codes for CASSDRGDEQFF.

The chain recombines TRBV10-2 with TRBJ1-3, with unresolved D. The CDR3 has 15 amino acids. Germline V gives CDR1 WSHSY, CDR2 SAAADI. V lost 6 bases and J 0 bases, leaving 12 bases between the germline ends. The CDR3 region has the DNA TGCGCCAGCAGCCCCTCCACAGTCTCTGGAAACACCATATATTTT. This codes for CASSPSTVSGNTIYF.

V is TRBV18 and J is TRBJ2-6, with D possibly matching TRBD1 (6 bases). Trimming pared 1 base from V and 3 bases from J, leaving 7 bases between. CDR1 is KGHSH and CDR2 is LQKENI in the germline V gene. This CDR3 comprises 15 residues. CDR3 region: CASSPRTDGANVLTF. As DNA, the CDR3 is TGTGCCAGCTCACCACGGACAGATGGGGCCAACGTCCTGACTTTC.

The chain recombines TRBV9 with TRBJ2-1; possibly TRBD1 or TRBD2 for D (5 bases each). Germline V CDR1 and CDR2: SGDLS, YYNGEE. Trimming stripped 4 bases from V and 6 bases from J, with 11 bases between. The CDR3 has 13 amino acids. The CDR3 sequence is CASSSRGVNEQFF. The CDR3 nucleotides read TGTGCCAGCAGCTCGAGAGGGGTCAATGAGCAGTTCTTC. Together with reference TRBV9 and TRBJ2-1, the CDR3 gives the full variable domain: DSGVTQTPKHLITATGQRVTLRCSPRSGDLSVYWYQQSLDQGLQFLIQYYNGEERAKGNILERFSAQQFPDLHSELNLSSLELGDSALYFCASSSRGVNEQFFGPGTRLTVL.